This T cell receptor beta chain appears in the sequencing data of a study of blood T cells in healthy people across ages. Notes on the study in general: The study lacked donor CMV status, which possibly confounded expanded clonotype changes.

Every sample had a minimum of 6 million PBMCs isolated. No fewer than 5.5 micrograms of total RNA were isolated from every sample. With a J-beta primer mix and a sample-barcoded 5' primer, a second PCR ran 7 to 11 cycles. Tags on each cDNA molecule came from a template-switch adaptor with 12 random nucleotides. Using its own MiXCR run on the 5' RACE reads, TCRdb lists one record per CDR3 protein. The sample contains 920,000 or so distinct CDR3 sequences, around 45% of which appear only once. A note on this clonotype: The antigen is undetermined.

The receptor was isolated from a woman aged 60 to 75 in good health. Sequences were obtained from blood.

The CDR3 spells CASSDRTGAHEQYF. As DNA, the CDR3 is TGCGCCAGCAGTGACCGGACAGGGGCGCACGAGCAGTACTTC. V gene TRBV10-2 combines with J gene TRBJ2-7; 9 nucleotides align to TRBD1. CDR1 is WSHSY and CDR2 is SAAADI in the germline V gene. The CDR3 length is 14 residues. With V trimmed by 3 bases and J by 5 bases, 5 bases remained unmatched.